This T cell receptor (beta chain) was sequenced for a study of blood T cell repertoires in COVID-19. Study-level background: Acute-phase and convalescent COVID-19 samples originated in the United States, Italy and Spain. From T cells, B-cell-depleted T cells, or PBMCs came the material, which was cDNA or gDNA.

The CDR3 runs 16 residues. Germline V CDR1 and CDR2: SQVTM, ANQGSEA. V was trimmed by 5 bases and J by 2 bases, leaving 19 bases between them. Assay: immunoSEQ multiplex PCR; the TCRdb copy retains only in-frame clones and omits some. This sample has approximately 210,000 clones; about 83% occur once, and the top ten carry 2.5% to 3.5%. The chain is built from TRBV29-1 and TRBJ2-1, with D maybe TRBD1 (7 bases). Sequencing used peripheral blood. This TCR came from a man aged 45-65 years with active or convalescent COVID-19. The CDR3 nucleotides are TGCAGCGTTCTTCCCTACAGGGGAGGCGCCTACAATGAGCAGTTCTTC. This gives the protein CSVLPYRGGAYNEQFF.